Each of the 24 T cell receptor beta chains below was sequenced from the same sample in a study of T cells in Graves' hyperthyroidism and ophthalmopathy. TCR beta CDR3 regions were amplified from RNA. An initial round of RT-PCR targeting the TCR CDR3 relied on the HTBI primer set. A single record per CDR3 protein comes from TCRdb applying MiXCR to the multiplex PCR reads. The sample carries more than 300,000 distinct CDR3 sequences, about 15% recorded once. Sequencing was carried out using blood. The receptors here all came from a woman aged 55-70 years with Graves' hyperthyroidism.

This clonotype occurred many times. V and J are TRBV2 and TRBJ2-7, with 10 positions matching TRBD2. The CDR3 has 14 amino acids. Germline V gene lookup returns CDR1 SNHLY and CDR2 FYNNEI. The J segment lost 4 bases and the V segment lost 7 bases, leaving 7 bases of the junction unmatched. CDR3 DNA: TGTGCCAGCACCAAAGCGGGAGGGCCGTACGAGCAGTACTTC. Protein: CASTKAGGPYEQYF.

This clonotype was observed at least ten times. The chain recombines TRBV20-1 with TRBJ2-5, with D perhaps TRBD1 (6 bases). The CDR3 consists of 13 residues. The germline V gene has CDR1 DFQATT and CDR2 SNEGSKA (reference sequence). The V and J ends lost 6 bases and 2 bases respectively, with 13 bases between them. CDR3 in DNA: TGCAGTGCAAAAGACAGGAATCAAGAGACCCAGTACTTC. Protein sequence: CSAKDRNQETQYF.

This clonotype was counted at least ten times. The genes are TRBV24-1 and TRBJ2-5, with D perhaps matching TRBD2 (5 bases). Trimming took off 0 bases at V and 1 base at J, with 17 bases between the two ends. The CDR3 loop spans 18 amino acids. The germline gives CDR1 KGHDR, CDR2 SFDVKD. In nucleotides, the CDR3 is TGTGCCACCAGTGATTTGGGGTCAGCGGCGCACTCCCAAGAGACCCAGTACTTC. It codes for CATSDLGSAAHSQETQYF.

The chain couples TRBV29-1 to TRBJ2-3; the D gene is possibly TRBD2 (6 bases). Germline V lookup: CDR1 SQVTM, CDR2 ANQGSEA. The CDR3 contains 14 residues. The V end was cut by 5 bases, the J end by 3 bases, with 15 bases between. This CDR3 is CSVTAGSGTDTQYF. In DNA form, the CDR3 reads TGCAGCGTTACAGCGGGTTCGGGGACAGATACGCAGTATTTT.

This clonotype has a handful of counts. A much larger clone lies one base from this, so it may be a read error. The chain employs TRBV18 and TRBJ2-5, with 7 bases fitting TRBD1. Germline V gene lookup returns CDR1 KGHSH and CDR2 LQKENI. The CDR3 is 14 amino acids. This chain's CDR3 is CASPPTVRGETQYF. DNA for the CDR3: TGTGCCAGCCCACCAACCGTCAGGGGGGAGACCCAGTACTTC.

The table lists this clonotype with many counts. The chain recombines TRBV5-1 with TRBJ1-4; a weak D match, TRBD1 (6 bases). In germline, CDR1 is SGHRS, CDR2 YFSETQ. V shed 1 base and J shed 7 bases, with 14 bases lying between them. The CDR3 spans 15 residues. This CDR3 is CASSLLQGGGEKLFF. The CDR3 DNA reads as TGCGCCAGCAGCTTGCTACAGGGTGGTGGTGAAAAACTGTTTTTT.

Many counts were recorded for this clonotype. The DNA of the CDR3 is TGTGCCAGCAGTCCGGGACAGGGGGCCCACGAGCAGTACTTC. This sequence encodes CASSPGQGAHEQYF. V is TRBV12-3 or TRBV12-4 and J is TRBJ2-7, with TRBD1 identical over 12 bases. The CDR3 is made up of 14 amino acids. Trimming at V came to 5 bases and at J to 5 bases, leaving 4 bases not matched to a gene.

In this sample, this clonotype turned up many times. The rearrangement joins TRBV12-3 or TRBV12-4 to TRBJ1-2; tentative D call: TRBD1 (6 bases). The V and J ends lost 6 bases and 5 bases respectively, with 28 bases between them. This CDR3 region has 18 residues. CDR3 sequence (DNA): TGTGCCAGCAGCTTTACTAAGGGGTTCAGGACAGTACCTTATGGCTACACCTTC. It yields the protein CASSFTKGFRTVPYGYTF.

The chain uses TRBV20-1 and TRBJ2-3; the match to TRBD2 covers 12 bases. Germline V gene sequence: CDR1 DFQATT, CDR2 SNEGSKA (reference sequence). This CDR3 comprises 15 residues. V lost 3 bases and J lost 6; bases outside the gene matches: 7. CDR3 sequence reads: CSASQRLAGEDTQYF. The CDR3 DNA sequence: TGCAGTGCTAGCCAGCGACTAGCGGGAGAGGATACGCAGTATTTT.

This clonotype was counted at least ten times. The chain employs TRBV19 and TRBJ2-1; D perhaps matches TRBD2 (5 bases). CDR3 length: 20 amino acids. Between the trimmed V and J ends, which lost 5 bases and 0 bases, there was a span of 26 bases. The V gene's germline CDR1 is LNHDA and CDR2 SQIVND (reference sequence). The CDR3 loop is CASSLLPFVGLLSSYNEQFF. CDR3 in DNA: TGTGCCAGTAGTCTCCTCCCCTTCGTAGGACTCCTGAGCTCCTACAATGAGCAGTTCTTC.

By sample fraction, this clonotype is medium-sized (0.01 to 0.1%). The chain employs TRBV3-1 and TRBJ2-1, with D hard to call. Germline CDR1 LGHDT, CDR2 YNNKEL (reference sequence). V lost 4 bases and J lost 0, with 13 bases in between. The CDR3 is 16 amino acids. The CDR3 DNA reads as TGTGCCAGCAGCCCTACCTACGTAAGCTCCTACAATGAGCAGTTCTTC. Protein: CASSPTYVSSYNEQFF.

This clonotype appeared a few times. The rearrangement links TRBV27 to TRBJ2-5, with D possibly being TRBD1 (5 bases). CDR1 MNHEY and CDR2 SMNVEV come from the germline V gene (reference sequence). V was shortened by 1 base and J by 5 bases, with 11 bases between the two germline ends. The CDR3 loop spans 14 amino acids. The CDR3 loop reads CASSLCWAGETQYF. As DNA, the CDR3 is TGTGCCAGCAGTTTATGCTGGGCAGGGGAGACCCAGTACTTC.

This clonotype was detected ten times or more. The chain links TRBV27 to TRBJ1-2, with no clear D. This CDR3 comprises 13 residues. V lost 5 bases and J lost 4, with 11 bases in between. CDR1 and CDR2 (germline): MNHEY, SMNVEV (reference sequence). The DNA for the CDR3 is TGTGCCAGCAGTCAAGGGAATGGCTATGGCTACACCTTC. It translates to CASSQGNGYGYTF.

This clonotype was recorded at least ten times. The chain links TRBV12-5 to TRBJ1-1; 9 bases are a match to TRBD1. The CDR3 runs 17 residues. Germline CDR1 LGHNT, CDR2 FRNRAP. V gave up 2 bases and J gave up 1 base; unmatched junction bases: 8. As DNA, the CDR3 is TGTGCTAGTGGTTTGCGCCTAGGGACAGGGAGGAACACTGAAGCTTTCTTT. Residues: CASGLRLGTGRNTEAFF.

This clonotype was picked up a small number of times. The chain carries TRBV6-1 and TRBJ1-1; tentative D call: TRBD1 (6 bases). The CDR3 totals 14 residues. From germline, CDR1 is MNHNS and CDR2 SASEGT. V was pared by 7 bases and J by 0 bases, with 12 bases between. This chain's CDR3 is CASKGELMNTEAFF. The CDR3 DNA sequence: TGTGCCAGCAAGGGGGAGCTCATGAACACTGAAGCTTTCTTT.

The V gene is TRBV6-5, the J gene TRBJ1-2; the D gene is possibly TRBD1 (5 bases). The CDR3 is made up of 16 amino acids. The V end was cut by 4 bases, the J end by 5 bases, with 20 bases between. The germline V gene encodes CDR1 MNHEY and CDR2 SVGAGI. The CDR3 region has the DNA TGTGCCAGCAGTTCTAACCGACAGAAGGATTCATATGGCTACACCTTC. Translated, it gives CASSSNRQKDSYGYTF.

This clonotype was detected only a few times. The chain links TRBV11-2 to TRBJ2-2, with TRBD2 matching over 7 bases. The CDR3 is 20 amino acids. The V gene end was trimmed by 5 bases and the J gene end by 3 bases; junction bases not matched to a gene: 21. CDR1 and CDR2 from the germline V gene are SGHAT and FQNNGV. The CDR3 coding sequence is TGTGCCAGCAGCCCCAGAGGGATCCGGGACTACGCACCCCACACCGGGGAGCTGTTTTTT. This encodes CASSPRGIRDYAPHTGELFF.

This clonotype was seen many times. V is TRBV7-6 and J is TRBJ1-2; 10 nucleotides line up with TRBD1. The CDR3 consists of 16 residues. Germline trimming cut 6 bases from V and 8 bases from J; bases unmatched to any gene: 15. Germline V lookup: CDR1 SGHVS, CDR2 FNYEAQ. As DNA, the CDR3 is TGTGCCAGCAGTCCTGACAGGGGGCTAGGGATGAGGGGCTACACCTTC. Translation gives CASSPDRGLGMRGYTF.

This clonotype was counted between two and nine times. The genes are TRBV20-1 and TRBJ2-7, with 11 bases matching TRBD2. Trimming took 7 bases from V and 2 from J; bases not matched to a gene: 4. The CDR3 is made up of 13 amino acids. CDR1 and CDR2 (germline): DFQATT, SNEGSKA (reference sequence). The CDR3 sequence: CSVKTSGTYEQYF. The CDR3 DNA reads as TGCAGTGTTAAGACTAGCGGGACCTACGAGCAGTACTTC.

The rearrangement links TRBV28 to TRBJ1-4; 11 nucleotides align to TRBD1. The V and J ends lost 5 bases and 6 bases, in that order; junction bases with no gene match: 14. The CDR3 runs to 18 residues. Germline V gives CDR1 MDHEN, CDR2 SYDVKM. CDR3 bases: TGTGCCAGCAGTGAACCGGGACAGGGGGAGTTAGTGGATGAAAAACTGTTTTTT. Translating it yields CASSEPGQGELVDEKLFF.

Many counts were recorded for this clonotype. CDR3 loop: CASSLGTGIFYEQYF. The CDR3 region has the DNA TGTGCCAGCAGTTTAGGGACAGGGATATTCTACGAGCAGTACTTC. The V call is TRBV28, the J call TRBJ2-7; TRBD1 matches at 9 bases. This CDR3 spans 15 amino acids. Germline V gene lookup returns CDR1 MDHEN and CDR2 SYDVKM. The V and J ends lost 2 bases and 3 bases, in that order; junction bases with no gene match: 5.

This clonotype has ten or more counts. The V and J genes are TRBV30 and TRBJ2-2, with 7 nucleotides matching TRBD2. Germline values: CDR1 GTSNPN, CDR2 SVGIG (reference sequence). This CDR3 comprises 13 residues. V trimming: 5 bases; J trimming: 2 bases; junction bases outside the gene matches: 2. CDR3 protein: CAWASGNTGELFF. Written as DNA, the CDR3 is TGTGCCTGGGCTAGCGGTAACACCGGGGAGCTGTTTTTT.

This clonotype showed up many times. CDR3 in amino acids: CASTIVAGGTYNEQFF. The CDR3 DNA reads TGTGCCAGCACCATCGTAGCGGGAGGCACCTACAATGAGCAGTTCTTC. This chain uses TRBV6-1 with TRBJ2-1; TRBD2 aligns across 10 bases. Germline CDR1 reads MNHNS; CDR2 reads SASEGT. The ends lost 7 bases at V and 2 bases at J; junction bases unmatched: 8. This CDR3 is 16 amino acids long.

This clonotype was observed at least ten times. This CDR3 is CASSSLLGIDEQYF. CDR3 sequence (DNA): TGTGCCAGCAGTAGCCTATTAGGTATCGACGAGCAGTACTTC. The genes are TRBV28 and TRBJ2-7; D ambiguous. CDR1 and CDR2 from the germline V gene are MDHEN and SYDVKM. The CDR3 sequence is 14 residues long. Trimming removed 5 bases at V and 5 bases at J, with 16 bases between. Using reference TRBV28 and TRBJ2-7 for the parts outside the CDR3, the full variable domain is DVKVTQSSRYLVKRTGEKVFLECVQDMDHENMFWYRQDPGLGLRLIYFSYDVKMKEKGDIPEGYSVSREKKERFSLILESASTNQTSMYLCASSSLLGIDEQYFGPGTRLTVT.